Below, 7 T cell receptor beta chains from the same sample are listed, as sequenced in a study of control samples from healthy donors and cancer patients (dated by TCRdb to 2020 to 2022). The library was prepared using the immunoSEQ multiplex PCR assay. The table was pulled from immuneACCESS by TCRdb, which kept in-frame rearrangements only. Such tables lose some clones; where checked, under half of the loss comes from unresolved V genes, and the rest has no known cause. Counted in this sample were tens of thousands of clones; roughly nine tenths of them appeared once. Together, the top ten hold 9.5% to 10% of the sample. The sample consisted of PBMCs. The receptors were gathered from a woman aged 45-59 years with colorectal cancer.

The chain is built from TRBV3-1 (or the pseudogene TRBV3-2) and TRBJ1-2; TRBD1 is a possible D gene (5 bases). V was pared by 4 bases and J by 2 bases, with 23 bases between. Germline CDR1 reads LGHDT; CDR2 reads YNNKEL (reference sequence). The CDR3 has 18 residues. The chain's CDR3 is CASSLRRDPPVPNYGYTF. The CDR3 bases are TGTGCCAGCAGCCTTCGCCGGGACCCGCCCGTACCGAACTATGGCTACACCTTC.

The V and J genes are TRBV2 and TRBJ1-1; weak D call: TRBD1 (5 bases). The CDR3 consists of 14 residues. V was pared by 2 bases and J by 4 bases, with 11 bases between. CDR1 is SNHLY, CDR2 FYNNEI, per germline. The CDR3 nucleotides read TGTGCCAGCAGTGAACGGGGTGGGGGCACTGAAGCTTTCTTT. Translating it yields CASSERGGGTEAFF.

The V and J genes are TRBV5-1 and TRBJ1-1; 7 nucleotides align to TRBD1. The ends lost 3 bases at V and 2 bases at J; junction bases unmatched: 10. CDR1 is SGHRS and CDR2 is YFSETQ in the germline V gene. The CDR3 spans 16 residues. CDR3 residues: CASSSTGFGVNTEAFF. Here the CDR3 DNA reads TGCGCCAGCAGCTCGACAGGGTTCGGGGTTAACACTGAAGCTTTCTTT.

The V and J genes are TRBV21-1 and TRBJ2-1; the D call in the table, TRBD1, was not verified against the DNA. TRBV21-1 is an annotated pseudogene. This CDR3 has 14 residues. This CDR3 is CASTLGTEYNEQFF. For the CDR3, the DNA is TGTGCCAGCACCCTCGGGACAGAGTACAATGAGCAGTTCTTC.

The rearrangement links TRBV4-3 to TRBJ1-2; D might be TRBD1 (6 bases). Trimming stripped 3 bases from V and 4 bases from J, with 12 bases between. This CDR3 is built from 14 residues. The germline V gene has CDR1 LGHNA and CDR2 YSLEER. For the CDR3, the DNA is TGCGCCAGCAGCCATGGAGACAGGCCCTATGGCTACACCTTC. Its protein product is CASSHGDRPYGYTF.

The chain recombines TRBV24-1 with TRBJ1-2, with D maybe TRBD1 (5 bases). Per germline, CDR1 KGHDR and CDR2 SFDVKD. The CDR3 has 12 residues. Trimming stripped 9 bases from V and 3 bases from J, with 10 bases between. The CDR3 DNA reads TGTGCCACCGGGGACGGAGACTATGGCTACACCTTC. It translates to CATGDGDYGYTF.

The V and J genes are TRBV6-2 or TRBV6-3 and TRBJ1-6, with 7 bases lining up with TRBD1. CDR1 is MNHEY, CDR2 SVGEGT, per germline. V was clipped by 2 bases and J by 7 bases; unmatched bases: 5. The CDR3 has 15 residues. The chain's CDR3 is CASSYRGQRNSPLHF. The CDR3 DNA follows: TGTGCCAGCAGTTACCGGGGACAGAGAAATTCACCCCTCCACTTT.